These 18 T cell receptor beta chains share one sample of origin, sequenced in a study of blood T cell repertoires in COVID-19. Measured with immunoSEQ multiplex PCR; TCRdb has only the in-frame clones, and not every one. The sample has under 500,000 clones, around 90% seen once. The sequenced sample consisted of PBMCs or T cells enriched from blood (not recorded which). These receptor sequences come from a woman younger than 30 with acute COVID-19.

Concerning this clone: Other nucleotide sequences from this sample produce the same CDR3. This rearrangement joins TRBV10-3 to TRBJ2-7; 11 nucleotides agree with TRBD1. V was pared by 3 bases and J by 3 bases, with 4 bases of the junction left unmatched. The CDR3 runs 15 residues. Germline CDR1 and CDR2: ENHRY and SYGVKD. CDR3 DNA sequence: TGTGCCATCAGTGAATCCGGGACAGGGGGCTACGAGCAGTACTTC. Translated: CAISESGTGGYEQYF.

The V and J genes are TRBV7-2 and TRBJ2-1; no firm D call. Germline loops: CDR1 SGHTA, CDR2 FQGNSA. The CDR3 covers 14 residues. V lost 3 bases and J lost 5, with 11 bases in between. As DNA, the CDR3 is TGTGCCAGCAGCTTTCTCCTAAGAAACAATGAGCAGTTCTTC. Amino acids: CASSFLLRNNEQFF. Full variable domain (rest looked up from reference TRBV7-2 and TRBJ2-1): GAGVSQSPSNKVTEKGKDVELRCDPISGHTALYWYRQSLGQGLEFLIYFQGNSAPDKSGLPSDRFSAERTGGSVSTLTIQRTQQEDSAVYLCASSFLLRNNEQFFGPGTRLTVL.

The genes are TRBV4-1 and TRBJ2-1; 9 bases line up with TRBD1. The V gene end was trimmed by 4 bases and the J gene end by 8 bases; junction bases not matched to a gene: 12. This CDR3 region has 16 residues. Germline V gene lookup returns CDR1 MGHRA and CDR2 YSYEKL. The CDR3 protein is CASSRPTGGLRDEQFF. DNA for the CDR3: TGCGCCAGCAGCCGCCCAACAGGGGGCCTCCGGGATGAGCAGTTCTTC.

The chain couples TRBV4-3 to TRBJ1-2, with no clear D. V lost 0 bases, J lost 8 bases, and 13 bases lay in between. Germline V gives CDR1 LGHNA, CDR2 YSLEER. The CDR3 has 14 residues. The CDR3 here is CASSQDGGFGGYTF. In DNA form, the CDR3 reads TGCGCCAGCAGCCAAGACGGAGGGTTTGGCGGCTACACCTTC.

The chain employs TRBV28 and TRBJ2-1; D not certain. Germline CDR1 MDHEN, CDR2 SYDVKM. V lost 8 bases to trimming and J lost 0 bases, with 17 bases between them. The CDR3 has 16 residues. The DNA of the CDR3 is TGTGCCAGCGTCATCCCCGAGACTCACTCCTACAATGAGCAGTTCTTC. It specifies CASVIPETHSYNEQFF.

The J gene is TRBJ2-7, the V gene TRBV10-3; TRBD2 matches at 12 bases. Germline V gene data show CDR1 as ENHRY and CDR2 as SYGVKD. This CDR3 spans 15 amino acids. After removal of 3 bases from V and 3 bases from J, the junction contained 3 bases not matched to a gene. DNA for the CDR3: TGTGCCATCAGTGACTTGACTAGCGGGAGCTACGAGCAGTACTTC. Amino acid sequence: CAISDLTSGSYEQYF.

In this sample, this clone turned up a few times. The chain has TRBV9 and TRBJ2-7; TRBD1 is a possible D gene (6 bases). Germline CDR1 SGDLS, CDR2 YYNGEE. This CDR3 is built from 15 residues. Trimming pared 2 bases from V and 2 bases from J, leaving 14 bases between. CDR3 DNA sequence: TGTGCCAGCAGCGTTTCCCTGGGGGCGACCTACGAGCAGTACTTC. This sequence encodes CASSVSLGATYEQYF.

V usage is TRBV28 and J usage is TRBJ1-5, with TRBD1 matching over 8 bases. There are 16 residues in the CDR3. Germline V gene data show CDR1 as MDHEN and CDR2 as SYDVKM. Losses at the gene ends were 6 bases for V and 6 bases for J; bases not matched to a gene: 13. The CDR3 here is CASSLGGTGGGQPQHF. The CDR3 coding sequence is TGTGCCAGCAGCCTTGGAGGGACAGGAGGGGGTCAGCCCCAGCATTTT.

This clone showed up just once. The chain carries TRBV10-1 and TRBJ2-7, with TRBD1 matching over 8 bases. The germline V gene encodes CDR1 WNHNN and CDR2 SYGVQD (reference sequence). V shed 3 bases and J 12 bases; nucleotides not matched to a gene: 10. The CDR3 sequence is 13 residues long. For the CDR3, the DNA is TGCGCCAGCAGTGACGGACAGGGAGATAATCGGTACTTC. It codes for CASSDGQGDNRYF.

V and J are TRBV3-1 (or the pseudogene TRBV3-2) and TRBJ1-4; 10 nucleotides line up with TRBD1. Germline assignment: CDR1 LGHDT and CDR2 YNNKEL (reference sequence). The CDR3 spans 16 residues. Trimming at V came to 3 bases and at J to 7 bases, leaving 8 bases not matched to a gene. The CDR3 sequence: CASSQTGQGGREKLFF. CDR3 bases: TGTGCCAGCAGCCAGACCGGACAGGGGGGACGTGAAAAACTGTTTTTT.

This chain links TRBV9 with TRBJ2-7, with 12 bases matching TRBD2. The V segment lost 4 bases and the J segment 7 bases; nucleotides outside the gene matches: 12. This CDR3 is 16 amino acids long. The V gene's germline CDR1 is SGDLS and CDR2 YYNGEE. For the CDR3, the DNA is TGTGCCAGCAGCCCGACTAGCGGGAGACCCTCCTGGGAGCAGTACTTC. Residues: CASSPTSGRPSWEQYF. Complete variable domain (other parts from reference TRBV9 and TRBJ2-7): DSGVTQTPKHLITATGQRVTLRCSPRSGDLSVYWYQQSLDQGLQFLIQYYNGEERAKGNILERFSAQQFPDLHSELNLSSLELGDSALYFCASSPTSGRPSWEQYFGPGTRLTVT.

This chain connects TRBV9 to TRBJ2-1; 7 bases are shared with TRBD1. CDR1 and CDR2 from the germline V gene are SGDLS and YYNGEE. J lost 5 bases, V lost 2 bases, and 28 bases had no gene match. This CDR3 is 22 amino acids long. CDR3 sequence (DNA): TGTGCCAGCAGCGTGACCCAAATTGGACAGGCTTGGGGTACTGCCCTAAACAATGAGCAGTTCTTC. Its protein is CASSVTQIGQAWGTALNNEQFF. Drawing the rest from reference TRBV9 and TRBJ2-1, the complete variable domain is DSGVTQTPKHLITATGQRVTLRCSPRSGDLSVYWYQQSLDQGLQFLIQYYNGEERAKGNILERFSAQQFPDLHSELNLSSLELGDSALYFCASSVTQIGQAWGTALNNEQFFGPGTRLTVL.

The chain combines TRBV7-9 with TRBJ2-7; 10 bases agree with TRBD1. V shed 4 bases and J 8 bases; nucleotides not matched to a gene: 14. The CDR3 is 16 residues long. CDR1 is SEHNR, CDR2 FQNEAQ, per germline (reference sequence). CDR3 residues: CASSSTPGQGWIQQYF. CDR3 DNA: TGTGCCAGCAGCTCCACCCCGGGACAGGGGTGGATACAGCAGTACTTC.

This sequence joins TRBV7-9 and TRBJ1-5; possible D gene TRBD1, 5 bases. The CDR3 has 14 residues. Germline loops: CDR1 SEHNR, CDR2 FQNEAQ (reference sequence). V was trimmed by 7 bases and J by 0 bases, leaving 10 bases between them. The CDR3 DNA sequence: TGTGCCAGCACCCTACAGGATAGCAATCAGCCCCAGCATTTT. This encodes CASTLQDSNQPQHF.

This clone came up a few times. CDR3 in DNA: TGCGCCAGCAGTGGTAGCCAGATACCTTACGAGCAGTACTTC. It is translated as CASSGSQIPYEQYF. The chain carries TRBV10-1 and TRBJ2-7; D is unclear. Germline loops: CDR1 WNHNN, CDR2 SYGVQD (reference sequence). Deletions cut 4 bases from V and 4 bases from J, with 14 bases between. The CDR3 runs to 14 residues.

V and J are TRBV24-1 and TRBJ2-2; D might be TRBD2 (5 bases). V shed 5 bases and J shed 7 bases, with 13 bases lying between them. The CDR3 spans 14 residues. Germline lookup yields CDR1 KGHDR and CDR2 SFDVKD. CDR3 nucleotides: TGTGCCACCAGTGCCCGCACGGGGAACGGGGAGCTGTTTTTT. Its translation: CATSARTGNGELFF.

The rearrangement links TRBV2 to TRBJ1-1; maybe TRBD1 (5 bases). The CDR3 contains 16 residues. Germline V gene lookup returns CDR1 SNHLY and CDR2 FYNNEI. V dropped 8 bases and J dropped 3 bases, with 22 bases sitting between them. CDR3 loop: CASVKAGRGGDTEAFF. As DNA, the CDR3 is TGTGCCAGCGTTAAAGCTGGGAGGGGAGGGGACACTGAAGCTTTCTTT.

For this clone: Distinct nucleotide sequences in the sample also encode this CDR3. This rearrangement joins TRBV18 to TRBJ2-7; 10 bases line up with TRBD1. There are 14 residues in the CDR3. Losses at the gene ends were 0 bases for V and 4 bases for J; bases not matched to a gene: 0. The V gene's germline CDR1 is KGHSH and CDR2 LQKENI. The CDR3, as DNA: TGTGCCAGCTCACCACCGGGACAGGGGTACGAGCAGTACTTC. Its protein is CASSPPGQGYEQYF.